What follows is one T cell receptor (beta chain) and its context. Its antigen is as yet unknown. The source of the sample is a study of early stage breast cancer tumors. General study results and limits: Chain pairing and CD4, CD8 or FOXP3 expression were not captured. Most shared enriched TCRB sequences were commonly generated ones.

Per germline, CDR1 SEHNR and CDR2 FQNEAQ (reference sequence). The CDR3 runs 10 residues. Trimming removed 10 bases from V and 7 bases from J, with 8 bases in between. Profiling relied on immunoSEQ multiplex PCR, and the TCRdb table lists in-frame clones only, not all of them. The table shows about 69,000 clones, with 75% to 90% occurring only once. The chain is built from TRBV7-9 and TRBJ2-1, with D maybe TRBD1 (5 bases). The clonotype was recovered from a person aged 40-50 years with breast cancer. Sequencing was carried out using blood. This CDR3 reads CAIKGNEQFF. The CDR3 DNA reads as TGTGCCATCAAGGGGAATGAGCAGTTCTTC.